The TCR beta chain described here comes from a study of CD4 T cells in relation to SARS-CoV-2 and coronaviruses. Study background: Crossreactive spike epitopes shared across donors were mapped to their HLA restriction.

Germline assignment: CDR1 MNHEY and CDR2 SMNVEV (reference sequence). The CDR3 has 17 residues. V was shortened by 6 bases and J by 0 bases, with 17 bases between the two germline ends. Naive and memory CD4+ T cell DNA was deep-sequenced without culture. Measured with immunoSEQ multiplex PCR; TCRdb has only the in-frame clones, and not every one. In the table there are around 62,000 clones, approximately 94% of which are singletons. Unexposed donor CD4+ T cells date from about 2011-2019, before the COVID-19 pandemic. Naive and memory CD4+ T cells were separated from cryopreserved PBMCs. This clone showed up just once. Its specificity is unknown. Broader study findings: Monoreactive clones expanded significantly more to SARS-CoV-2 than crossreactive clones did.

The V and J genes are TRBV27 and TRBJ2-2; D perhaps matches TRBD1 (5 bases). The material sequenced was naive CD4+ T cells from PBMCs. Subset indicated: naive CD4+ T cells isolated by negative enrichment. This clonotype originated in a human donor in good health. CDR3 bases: TGTGCCAGCAGACCGACCTCGACAGTCGCGAACACCGGGGAGCTGTTTTTT. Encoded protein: CASRPTSTVANTGELFF.